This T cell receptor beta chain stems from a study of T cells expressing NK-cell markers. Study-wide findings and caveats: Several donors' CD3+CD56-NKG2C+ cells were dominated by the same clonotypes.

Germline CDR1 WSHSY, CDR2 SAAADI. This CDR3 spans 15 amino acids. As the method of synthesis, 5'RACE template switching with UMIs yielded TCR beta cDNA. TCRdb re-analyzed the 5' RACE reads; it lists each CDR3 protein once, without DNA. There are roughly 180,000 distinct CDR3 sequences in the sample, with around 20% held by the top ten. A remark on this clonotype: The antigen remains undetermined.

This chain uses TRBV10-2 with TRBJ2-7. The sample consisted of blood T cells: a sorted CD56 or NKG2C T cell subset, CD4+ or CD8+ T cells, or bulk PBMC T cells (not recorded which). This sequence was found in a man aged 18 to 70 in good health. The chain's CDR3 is CASSERLGRLYEQYF.